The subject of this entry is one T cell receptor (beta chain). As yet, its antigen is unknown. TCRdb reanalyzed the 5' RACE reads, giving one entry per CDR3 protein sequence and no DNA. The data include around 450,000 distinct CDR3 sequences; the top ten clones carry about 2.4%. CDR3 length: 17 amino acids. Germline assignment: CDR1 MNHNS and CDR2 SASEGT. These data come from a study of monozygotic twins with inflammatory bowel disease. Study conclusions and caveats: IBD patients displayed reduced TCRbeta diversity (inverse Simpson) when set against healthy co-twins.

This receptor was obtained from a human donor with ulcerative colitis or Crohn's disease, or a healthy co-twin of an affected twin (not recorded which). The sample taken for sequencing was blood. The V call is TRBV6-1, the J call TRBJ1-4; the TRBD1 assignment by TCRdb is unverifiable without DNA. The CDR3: CASSEAWTGWTNEKLFF.